What follows are 28 T cell receptor beta chains derived from one specimen sequenced in a study of T cell changes during pregnancy in multiple sclerosis. Sequenced by immunoSEQ multiplex PCR; TCRdb stores in-frame clones only, minus some. The table lists roughly 61,000 clones, around 90% of them singletons. The sample consisted of peripheral blood, taken in the first trimester of pregnancy. These receptors were taken from a female donor in good health, enrolled as a control in a pregnancy study.

The rearrangement links TRBV13 to TRBJ1-1; D gene ambiguous. V gave up 8 bases and J gave up 5 bases, with 15 bases separating them. The germline CDR1 and CDR2 sequences are PRHDT and FYEKMQ (reference sequence). This CDR3 is built from 13 residues. The CDR3 nucleotides read TGTGCCAGCCAGACTCGATTCAATACTGAAGCTTTCTTT. Encoded protein: CASQTRFNTEAFF. Supplemented by reference TRBV13 and TRBJ1-1, the full variable domain reads AAGVIQSPRHLIKEKRETATLKCYPIPRHDTVYWYQQGPGQDPQFLISFYEKMQSDKGSIPDRFSAQQFSDYHSELNMSSLELGDSALYFCASQTRFNTEAFFGQGTRLTVV.

V gene TRBV10-2 combines with J gene TRBJ1-2; weak D call: TRBD1 (6 bases). CDR3 length: 12 residues. V lost 8 bases and J lost 3, with 10 bases in between. CDR1 and CDR2 from the germline V gene are WSHSY and SAAADI. The CDR3 reads CASQTGYYGYTF. The CDR3 DNA reads TGCGCCAGCCAGACAGGCTACTATGGCTACACCTTC.

This rearrangement joins TRBV7-2 to TRBJ2-6; weak D call: TRBD1 (6 bases). Germline values: CDR1 SGHTA, CDR2 FQGNSA. V dropped 3 bases and J dropped 12 bases, with 9 bases sitting between them. The CDR3 extends over 12 amino acids. This CDR3 is CASSLGASVLTF. The CDR3 DNA reads TGTGCCAGCAGCTTGGGGGCTAGCGTCCTGACTTTC.

The genes are TRBV11-2 and TRBJ2-7, with a weak D call TRBD1 (5 bases). The CDR3 runs to 12 residues. Germline V CDR1 and CDR2: SGHAT, FQNNGV. Trimming shortened V by 10 bases and J by 1 base, and 11 bases separated the two germline ends. Written as DNA, the CDR3 is TGTGCCATTCAGGGTTCTTCCTACGAGCAGTACTTC. Protein: CAIQGSSYEQYF.

The rearrangement links TRBV7-3 to TRBJ2-1, with TRBD2 identical over 12 bases. The CDR3 contains 15 residues. Germline CDR1 is SGHTA and CDR2 is FQGTGA. V lost 5 bases, J lost 10 bases, and 9 bases stayed unmatched. The CDR3 protein is CASSETSGGPEEQFF. The DNA for the CDR3 is TGTGCCAGCAGCGAGACTAGCGGGGGTCCGGAGGAGCAGTTCTTC.

The chain employs TRBV7-2 and TRBJ1-5; D possibly corresponds to TRBD1 (6 bases). The CDR3 loop spans 15 amino acids. Trimming cost V 7 bases and J 3 bases, with 16 bases left between them. Germline V CDR1 and CDR2: SGHTA, FQGNSA. In nucleotides, the CDR3 is TGTGCCAGCAACAGACCAGGGGTGGACAATCAGCCCCAGCATTTT. Its translation: CASNRPGVDNQPQHF.

This chain links TRBV4-1 with TRBJ1-6, with no clear D. Germline V gives CDR1 MGHRA, CDR2 YSYEKL. This CDR3 comprises 18 residues. The V end lost 4 bases, the J end lost 0 bases, and 16 bases lay between the germline ends. The CDR3 protein is CASSPPQASSSYNSPLHF. The CDR3 DNA sequence: TGCGCCAGCAGCCCCCCCCAGGCTTCGAGCTCCTATAATTCACCCCTCCACTTT.

The CDR3 sequence is CASSTGQYNSPLHF. The CDR3 nucleotides read TGTGCCAGCAGCACTGGACAGTATAATTCACCCCTCCACTTT. The gene calls are TRBV7-2 and TRBJ1-6; maybe TRBD1 (6 bases). This CDR3 contains 14 residues. Per the germline V gene, CDR1 is SGHTA and CDR2 is FQGNSA. Trimming shortened V by 5 bases and J by 4 bases, and 9 bases separated the two germline ends.

This chain connects TRBV7-2 to TRBJ1-2; 8 bases map to TRBD1. CDR3 size: 15 residues. The V segment lost 5 bases and the J segment 4 bases; nucleotides outside the gene matches: 9. The germline V gene has CDR1 SGHTA and CDR2 FQGNSA. The CDR3 DNA sequence: TGTGCCAGCAGCCCGGGGACAGGCTCCAGCTATGGCTACACCTTC. Its protein is CASSPGTGSSYGYTF.

The rearrangement links TRBV5-6 to TRBJ2-2; 10 bases are a match to TRBD1. V gave up 2 bases and J gave up 4 bases; unmatched junction bases: 2. Germline V gene data show CDR1 as SGHDT and CDR2 as YYEEEE. The CDR3 is 15 amino acids. CDR3 amino acids: CASSFGTGVTGELFF. The DNA of the CDR3 is TGTGCCAGCAGCTTCGGGACAGGGGTCACCGGGGAGCTGTTTTTT.

V is TRBV30 and J is TRBJ1-6, with a possible D match to TRBD1 (6 bases). CDR3 size: 15 residues. Germline V gene data show CDR1 as GTSNPN and CDR2 as SVGIG (reference sequence). The V end was cut by 0 bases, the J end by 6 bases, with 12 bases between. This CDR3 is CAWSVWGLSNSPLHF. The CDR3 bases are TGTGCCTGGAGTGTTTGGGGGCTAAGTAATTCACCCCTCCACTTT.

J is TRBJ1-4 and V is TRBV9; D gene ambiguous. Trimming removed 0 bases from V and 5 bases from J, with 8 bases in between. Germline V gene data show CDR1 as SGDLS and CDR2 as YYNGEE. The CDR3 is 14 residues long. CDR3 nucleotide sequence: TGTGCCAGCAGCGTAGACGGGATGAATGAAAAACTGTTTTTT. It is translated as CASSVDGMNEKLFF.

The chain has TRBV27 and TRBJ1-2; TRBD1 matches 8 bases. Germline V gives CDR1 MNHEY, CDR2 SMNVEV (reference sequence). The CDR3 loop spans 13 amino acids. V dropped 3 bases and J dropped 8; count of bases not matched to a gene: 5. CDR3 DNA: TGTGCCAGCAGTTTGACAGGGGTAGGAGGCTACACCTTC. It codes for CASSLTGVGGYTF.

The chain combines TRBV30 with TRBJ2-6, with 10 nucleotides matching TRBD1. The junction had 10 bases not matched to a gene; V was cut back by 4 bases and J by 4 bases. The germline V gene encodes CDR1 GTSNPN and CDR2 SVGIG (reference sequence). The CDR3 consists of 17 residues. As DNA, the CDR3 is TGTGCCTGGAAGATCGGACAGGGGGGAGCCGGGGCCAACGTCCTGACTTTC. Amino acids: CAWKIGQGGAGANVLTF.

The chain links TRBV4-3 to TRBJ1-2; a weak D match, TRBD1 (6 bases). Germline CDR1 is LGHNA and CDR2 is YSLEER. This CDR3 has 18 amino acids. V was trimmed by 0 bases and J by 4 bases, leaving 21 bases between them. The CDR3 nucleotides are TGCGCCAGCAGCCAAGAGCAAGTGTCACAGGGTTTTGGCTATGGCTACACCTTC. It encodes CASSQEQVSQGFGYGYTF.

This sequence joins TRBV7-3 and TRBJ2-1, with 11 positions matching TRBD1. J was trimmed by 7 bases and V by 1 base; bases with no gene match: 3. This CDR3 has 15 amino acids. Germline assignment: CDR1 SGHTA and CDR2 FQGTGA. CDR3 DNA: TGTGCCAGCAGCTTAATGGGGACAGGGGGGAATGAGCAGTTCTTC. The encoded protein is CASSLMGTGGNEQFF.

The genes are TRBV19 and TRBJ1-1; possibly TRBD1 for D (6 bases). V lost 3 bases and J 0 bases, leaving 14 bases between the germline ends. Germline V gene data show CDR1 as LNHDA and CDR2 as SQIVND (reference sequence). The CDR3 contains 16 residues. The DNA for the CDR3 is TGTGCCAGTAGTATTAGGACAGTCGATATGAACACTGAAGCTTTCTTT. Amino acids: CASSIRTVDMNTEAFF.

This clone appeared a single time. This chain connects TRBV25-1 to TRBJ1-5; D may be TRBD1 (5 bases). Trimming left V 3 bases short and J 7 bases short, with 13 bases between. The CDR3 consists of 14 residues. The germline CDR1 and CDR2 sequences are MGHDK and SYGVNS. In nucleotides, the CDR3 is TGTGCCAGCAGTGAGGCAGGGTTCGGACAGCCCCAGCATTTT. Protein sequence: CASSEAGFGQPQHF.

This chain uses TRBV7-2 with TRBJ2-7, with 11 bases that match TRBD1. With 4 bases clipped from V and 4 bases from J, the junction kept 3 bases outside the gene matches. CDR1 is SGHTA, CDR2 FQGNSA, per germline. The CDR3 contains 14 residues. This chain's CDR3 is CASSSGTGGYEQYF. In nucleotides, the CDR3 is TGTGCCAGCAGCTCGGGGACAGGGGGTTACGAGCAGTACTTC.

The chain employs TRBV19 and TRBJ1-2; D ambiguous. The germline V gene encodes CDR1 LNHDA and CDR2 SQIVND (reference sequence). Trimming took off 3 bases at V and 8 bases at J, with 16 bases between the two ends. This CDR3 is built from 14 residues. For the CDR3, the DNA is TGTGCCAGTAGTATGGGTGGCGGCTATCGGGGCTACACCTTC. Translated, it gives CASSMGGGYRGYTF.

The chain employs TRBV5-1 and TRBJ2-4, with 8 positions matching TRBD1. The CDR3 runs to 14 residues. The germline V gene encodes CDR1 SGHRS and CDR2 YFSETQ. V lost 0 bases to trimming and J lost 5 bases; unmatched junction nucleotides: 1. CDR3 in DNA: TGCGCCAGCAGCTTGGACAGGGGGGAAAACATTCAGTACTTC. The encoded protein is CASSLDRGENIQYF.

The chain uses TRBV19 and TRBJ1-2; 7 positions agree with TRBD1. The CDR3 runs 13 residues. The V and J ends lost 7 bases and 5 bases, in that order; junction bases with no gene match: 7. Per germline, CDR1 LNHDA and CDR2 SQIVND (reference sequence). Written as DNA, the CDR3 is TGTGCCAGTACCTGGGACAGAGGATATGGCTACACCTTC. The encoded protein is CASTWDRGYGYTF.

The chain links TRBV30 to TRBJ1-5; D is unresolved. With 0 bases removed from V and 5 bases from J, the gap between germline ends came to 8 bases. CDR1 is GTSNPN and CDR2 is SVGIG in the germline V gene (reference sequence). This CDR3 comprises 13 residues. This chain's CDR3 is CAWSVHGDQPQHF. In nucleotides, the CDR3 is TGTGCCTGGAGTGTACACGGGGATCAGCCCCAGCATTTT.

This clone was observed a single time. The chain uses TRBV27 and TRBJ1-2; TRBD1 matches at 7 bases. Per the germline V gene, CDR1 is MNHEY and CDR2 is SMNVEV (reference sequence). The CDR3 has 14 residues. V was clipped by 5 bases and J by 4 bases; unmatched bases: 7. The CDR3, as DNA: TGTGCCAGCAGTGACACAGGGGCCTTCTATGGCTACACCTTC. It specifies CASSDTGAFYGYTF.

This chain uses TRBV19 with TRBJ1-1; D remains unclear. From germline, CDR1 is LNHDA and CDR2 SQIVND (reference sequence). The CDR3 covers 14 residues. V was trimmed by 4 bases and J by 3 bases, leaving 12 bases between them. The CDR3 is CASSTRLSDTEAFF. CDR3 nucleotide sequence: TGTGCCAGTAGTACCAGGCTTTCCGACACTGAAGCTTTCTTT. The whole variable domain, remainder taken from reference TRBV19 and TRBJ1-1, is DGGITQSPKYLFRKEGQNVTLSCEQNLNHDAMYWYRQDPGQGLRLIYYSQIVNDFQKGDIAEGYSVSREKKESFPLTVTSAQKNPTAFYLCASSTRLSDTEAFFGQGTRLTVV.

This chain connects TRBV7-3 to TRBJ2-1; 8 bases match TRBD1. V lost 6 bases to trimming and J lost 8 bases; unmatched junction nucleotides: 6. The CDR3 is 13 residues long. Germline V gene lookup returns CDR1 SGHTA and CDR2 FQGTGA. This CDR3 is CASSPGGVDEQFF. CDR3 coding DNA: TGTGCCAGCAGTCCAGGGGGCGTCGATGAGCAGTTCTTC.

The rearrangement joins TRBV6-5 to TRBJ1-2; D remains unclear. The CDR3 length is 12 residues. Germline CDR1 reads MNHEY; CDR2 reads SVGAGI. V lost 5 bases and J 8 bases, leaving 12 bases between the germline ends. The CDR3 DNA is TGTGCCAGCAGTGCCCGGGGTGGAGGCTACACCTTC. Translated, it gives CASSARGGGYTF.

V and J are TRBV14 and TRBJ2-7, with D perhaps matching TRBD2 (5 bases). There are 13 residues in the CDR3. Trimming removed 3 bases at V and 3 bases at J, with 9 bases between. Germline V gene sequence: CDR1 SGHDN, CDR2 FVKESK. The CDR3 is CASSQRGGYEQYF. The CDR3 nucleotides are TGTGCCAGCAGCCAGCGTGGAGGCTACGAGCAGTACTTC.